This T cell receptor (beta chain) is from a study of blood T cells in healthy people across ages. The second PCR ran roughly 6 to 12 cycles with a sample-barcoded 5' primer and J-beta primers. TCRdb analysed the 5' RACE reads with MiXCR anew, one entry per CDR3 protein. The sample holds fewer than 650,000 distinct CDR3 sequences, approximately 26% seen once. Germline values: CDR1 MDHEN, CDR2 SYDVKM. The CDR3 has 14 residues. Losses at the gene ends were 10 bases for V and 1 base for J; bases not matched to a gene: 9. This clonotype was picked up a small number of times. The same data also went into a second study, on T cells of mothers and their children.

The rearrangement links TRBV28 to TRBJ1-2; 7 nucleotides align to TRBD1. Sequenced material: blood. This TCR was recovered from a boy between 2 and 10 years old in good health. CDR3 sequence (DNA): TGTGCCACCTTTCCTGACAGGGATAACTATGGCTACACCTTC. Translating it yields CATFPDRDNYGYTF.